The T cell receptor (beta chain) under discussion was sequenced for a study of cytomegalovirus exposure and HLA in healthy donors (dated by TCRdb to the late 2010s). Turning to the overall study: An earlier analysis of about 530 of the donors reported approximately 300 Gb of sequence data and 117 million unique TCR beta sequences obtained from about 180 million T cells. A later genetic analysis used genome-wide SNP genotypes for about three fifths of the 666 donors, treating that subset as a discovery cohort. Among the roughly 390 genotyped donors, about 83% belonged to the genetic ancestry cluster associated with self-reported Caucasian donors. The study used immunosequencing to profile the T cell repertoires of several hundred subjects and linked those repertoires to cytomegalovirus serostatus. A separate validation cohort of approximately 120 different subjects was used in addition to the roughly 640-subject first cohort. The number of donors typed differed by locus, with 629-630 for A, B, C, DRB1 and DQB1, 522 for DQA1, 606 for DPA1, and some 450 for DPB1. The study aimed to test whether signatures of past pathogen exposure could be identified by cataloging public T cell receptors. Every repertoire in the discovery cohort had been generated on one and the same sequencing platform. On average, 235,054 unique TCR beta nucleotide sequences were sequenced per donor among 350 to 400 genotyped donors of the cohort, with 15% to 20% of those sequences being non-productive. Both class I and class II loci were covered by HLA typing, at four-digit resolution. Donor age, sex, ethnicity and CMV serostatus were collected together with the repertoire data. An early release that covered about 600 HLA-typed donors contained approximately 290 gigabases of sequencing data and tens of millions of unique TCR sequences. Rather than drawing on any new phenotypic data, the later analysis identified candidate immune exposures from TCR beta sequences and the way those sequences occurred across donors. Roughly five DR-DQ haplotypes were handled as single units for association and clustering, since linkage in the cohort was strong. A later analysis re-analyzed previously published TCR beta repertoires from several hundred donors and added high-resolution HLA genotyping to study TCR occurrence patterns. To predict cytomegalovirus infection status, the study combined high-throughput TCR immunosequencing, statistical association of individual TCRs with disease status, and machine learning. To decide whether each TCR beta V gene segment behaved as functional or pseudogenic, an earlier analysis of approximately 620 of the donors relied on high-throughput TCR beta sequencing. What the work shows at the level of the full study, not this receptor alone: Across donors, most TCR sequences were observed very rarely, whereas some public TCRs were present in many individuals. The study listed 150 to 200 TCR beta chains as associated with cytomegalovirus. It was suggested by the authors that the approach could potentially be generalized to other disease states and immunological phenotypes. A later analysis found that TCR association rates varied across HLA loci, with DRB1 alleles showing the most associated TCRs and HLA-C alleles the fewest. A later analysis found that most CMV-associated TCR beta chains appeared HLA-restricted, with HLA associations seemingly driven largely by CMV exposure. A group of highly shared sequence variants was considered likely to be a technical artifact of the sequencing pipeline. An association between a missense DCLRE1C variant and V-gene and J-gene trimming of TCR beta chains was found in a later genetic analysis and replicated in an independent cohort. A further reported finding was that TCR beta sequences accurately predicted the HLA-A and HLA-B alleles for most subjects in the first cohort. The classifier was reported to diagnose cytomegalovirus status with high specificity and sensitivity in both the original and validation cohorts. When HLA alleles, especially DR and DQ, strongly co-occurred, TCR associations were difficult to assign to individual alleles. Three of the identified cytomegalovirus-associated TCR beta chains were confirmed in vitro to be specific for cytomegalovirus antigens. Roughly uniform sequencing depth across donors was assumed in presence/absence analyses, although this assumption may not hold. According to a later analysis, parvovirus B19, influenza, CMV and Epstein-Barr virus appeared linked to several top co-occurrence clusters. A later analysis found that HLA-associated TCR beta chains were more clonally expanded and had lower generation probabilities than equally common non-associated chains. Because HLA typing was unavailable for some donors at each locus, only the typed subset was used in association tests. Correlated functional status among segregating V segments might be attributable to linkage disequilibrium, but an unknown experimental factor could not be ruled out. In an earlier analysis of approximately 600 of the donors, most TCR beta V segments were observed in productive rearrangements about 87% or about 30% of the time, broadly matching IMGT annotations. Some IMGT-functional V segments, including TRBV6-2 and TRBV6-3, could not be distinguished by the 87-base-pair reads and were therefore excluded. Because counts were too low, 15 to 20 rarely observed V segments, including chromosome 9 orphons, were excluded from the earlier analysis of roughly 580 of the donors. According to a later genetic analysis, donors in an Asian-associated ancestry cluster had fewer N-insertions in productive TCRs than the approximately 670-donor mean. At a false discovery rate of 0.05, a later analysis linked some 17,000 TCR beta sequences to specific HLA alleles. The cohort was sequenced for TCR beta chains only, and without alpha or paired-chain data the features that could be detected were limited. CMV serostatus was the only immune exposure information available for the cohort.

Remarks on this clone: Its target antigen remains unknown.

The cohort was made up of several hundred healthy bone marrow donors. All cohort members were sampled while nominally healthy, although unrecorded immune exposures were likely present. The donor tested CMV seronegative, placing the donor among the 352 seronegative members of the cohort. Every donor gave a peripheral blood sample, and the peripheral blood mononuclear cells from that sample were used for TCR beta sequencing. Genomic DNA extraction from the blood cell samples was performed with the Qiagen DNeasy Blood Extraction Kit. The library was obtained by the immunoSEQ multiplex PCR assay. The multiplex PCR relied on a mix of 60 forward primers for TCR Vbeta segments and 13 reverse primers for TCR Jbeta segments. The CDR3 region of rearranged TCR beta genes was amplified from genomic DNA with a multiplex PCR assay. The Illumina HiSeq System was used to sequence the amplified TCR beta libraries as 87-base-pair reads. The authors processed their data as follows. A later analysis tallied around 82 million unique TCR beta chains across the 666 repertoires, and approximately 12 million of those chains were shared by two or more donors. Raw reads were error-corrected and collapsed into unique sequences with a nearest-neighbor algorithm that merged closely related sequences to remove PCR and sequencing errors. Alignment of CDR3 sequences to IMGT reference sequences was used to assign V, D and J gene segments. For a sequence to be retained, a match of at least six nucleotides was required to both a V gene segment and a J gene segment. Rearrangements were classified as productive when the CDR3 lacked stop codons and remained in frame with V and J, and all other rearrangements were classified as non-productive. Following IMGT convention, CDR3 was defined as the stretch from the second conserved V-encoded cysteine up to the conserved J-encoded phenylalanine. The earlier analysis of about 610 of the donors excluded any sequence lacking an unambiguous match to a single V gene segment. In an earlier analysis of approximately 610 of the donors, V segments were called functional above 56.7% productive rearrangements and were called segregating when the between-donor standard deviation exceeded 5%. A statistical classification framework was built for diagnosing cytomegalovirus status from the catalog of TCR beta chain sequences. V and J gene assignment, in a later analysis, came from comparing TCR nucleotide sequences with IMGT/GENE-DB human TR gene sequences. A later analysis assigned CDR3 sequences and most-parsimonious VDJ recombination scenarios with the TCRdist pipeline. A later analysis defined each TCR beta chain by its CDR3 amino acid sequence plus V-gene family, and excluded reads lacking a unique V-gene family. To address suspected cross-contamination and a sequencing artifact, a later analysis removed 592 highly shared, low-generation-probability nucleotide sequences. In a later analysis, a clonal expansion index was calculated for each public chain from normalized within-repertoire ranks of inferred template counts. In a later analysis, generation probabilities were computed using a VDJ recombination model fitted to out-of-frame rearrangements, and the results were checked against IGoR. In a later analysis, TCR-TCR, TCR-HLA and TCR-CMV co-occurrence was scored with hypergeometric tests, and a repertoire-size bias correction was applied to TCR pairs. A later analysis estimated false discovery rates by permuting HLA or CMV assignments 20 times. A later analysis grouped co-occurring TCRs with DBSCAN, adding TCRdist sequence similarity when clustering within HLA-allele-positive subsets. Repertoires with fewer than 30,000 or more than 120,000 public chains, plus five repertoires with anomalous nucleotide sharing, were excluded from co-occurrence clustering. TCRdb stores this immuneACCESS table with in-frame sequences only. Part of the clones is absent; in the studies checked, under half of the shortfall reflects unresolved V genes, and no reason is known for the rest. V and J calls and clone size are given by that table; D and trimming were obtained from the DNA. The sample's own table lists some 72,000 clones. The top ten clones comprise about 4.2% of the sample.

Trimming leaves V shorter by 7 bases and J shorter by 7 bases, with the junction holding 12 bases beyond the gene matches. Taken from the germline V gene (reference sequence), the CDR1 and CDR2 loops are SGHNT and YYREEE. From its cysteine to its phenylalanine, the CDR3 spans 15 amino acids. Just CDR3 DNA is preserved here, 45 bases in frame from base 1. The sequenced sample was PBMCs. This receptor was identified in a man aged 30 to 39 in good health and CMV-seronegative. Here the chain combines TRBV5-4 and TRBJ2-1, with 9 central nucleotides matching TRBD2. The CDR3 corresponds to CASALAGGRRNEQFF. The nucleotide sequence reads TGTGCCAGCGCTCTCGCGGGGGGGCGAAGGAATGAGCAGTTCTTC.